Listed below are T cell receptor beta chains from one sample, sequenced in a study of T cell responses to AZD1222 COVID-19 vaccine. Here immunoSEQ multiplex PCR was the method, and the copy in TCRdb shows in-frame clones only, minus some. The sample consists of roughly 30,000 clones, 78% of them appearing once. The sample here was peripheral blood, taken 28 days after the second AZD1222 dose. The receptors shown here come from an adult who received the AZD1222 COVID-19 vaccine. The CDR3 runs from the conserved cysteine through the conserved F or W. A D gene is named only where the DNA matches it firmly. Rows may omit the clone size; those that give it use once, few, many or a size class.

cdr3_aa: CSVEKGPGGLADTQYF
cdr3_nt: TGCAGCGTTGAAAAAGGGCCAGGGGGTTTAGCAGATACGCAGTATTTT
v_call: TRBV29-1
j_call: TRBJ2-3
clone_size: NA
d_call: TRBD1

cdr3_aa: CSAPRPDGQFF
cdr3_nt: TGCAGTGCTCCCCGTCCGGACGGGCAGTTCTTC
v_call: TRBV20-1
j_call: TRBJ2-1
clone_size: NA
d_call: NA

cdr3_aa: CASRISRGSPYNSPLHF
cdr3_nt: TGTGCCAGCAGGATTAGTAGGGGGAGCCCCTATAATTCACCCCTCCACTTT
v_call: TRBV11-2
j_call: TRBJ1-6
clone_size: NA
d_call: NA

cdr3_aa: CASIVYGGNEQFF
cdr3_nt: TGTGCCAGCATTGTTTACGGCGGGAATGAGCAGTTCTTC
v_call: TRBV28
j_call: TRBJ2-1
clone_size: NA
d_call: NA

cdr3_aa: CASSPVLGEAFF
cdr3_nt: TGTGCCAGCAGCCCGGTTCTAGGTGAAGCTTTCTTT
v_call: TRBV3-1/TRBV3-2
j_call: TRBJ1-1
clone_size: NA
d_call: NA

cdr3_aa: CASSTTSGRGNEQFF
cdr3_nt: TGTGCCAGCAGTACGACTAGCGGGAGGGGGAATGAGCAGTTCTTC
v_call: TRBV28
j_call: TRBJ2-1
clone_size: few
d_call: TRBD2

cdr3_aa: CASSTTGGLNTEAFF
cdr3_nt: TGTGCCAGCAGCACTACAGGGGGGTTGAACACTGAAGCTTTCTTT
v_call: TRBV7-2
j_call: TRBJ1-1
clone_size: NA
d_call: TRBD1

cdr3_aa: CASSLGPAPGYTF
cdr3_nt: TGTGCCAGCAGTTTAGGGCCTGCGCCCGGCTACACCTTC
v_call: TRBV12-3/TRBV12-4
j_call: TRBJ1-2
clone_size: NA
d_call: NA

cdr3_aa: CASSPTNEQFF
cdr3_nt: TGTGCCAGCAGCCCGACAAATGAGCAGTTCTTC
v_call: TRBV3-1/TRBV3-2
j_call: TRBJ2-1
clone_size: NA
d_call: NA

cdr3_aa: CASSFKGADTIYF
cdr3_nt: TGTGCCAGCAGCTTCAAGGGGGCAGACACCATATATTTT
v_call: TRBV11-2
j_call: TRBJ1-3
clone_size: NA
d_call: TRBD1

cdr3_aa: CATQLSPSVNEQFF
cdr3_nt: TGTGCCACCCAATTATCCCCGAGCGTAAATGAGCAGTTCTTC
v_call: TRBV24-1
j_call: TRBJ2-1
clone_size: NA
d_call: NA

cdr3_aa: CASIYRGINEQFF
cdr3_nt: TGTGCCAGCATTTACAGGGGGATCAATGAGCAGTTCTTC
v_call: TRBV25-1
j_call: TRBJ2-1
clone_size: once
d_call: TRBD1

cdr3_aa: CASSQDRDGYYGYTF
cdr3_nt: TGCGCCAGCAGCCAAGATCGGGACGGATACTATGGCTACACCTTC
v_call: TRBV4-1
j_call: TRBJ1-2
clone_size: NA
d_call: NA

cdr3_aa: CASSLGASGRTDTQYF
cdr3_nt: TGCGCCAGCAGCTTGGGGGCTAGCGGCCGCACAGATACGCAGTATTTT
v_call: TRBV5-1
j_call: TRBJ2-3
clone_size: NA
d_call: TRBD2

cdr3_aa: CASRETGRDSPLHF
cdr3_nt: TGTGCCAGCAGGGAGACAGGGCGGGATTCACCCCTCCACTTT
v_call: TRBV6-5
j_call: TRBJ1-6
clone_size: few
d_call: TRBD1

cdr3_aa: CASSADRGGNQPQHF
cdr3_nt: TGTGCCAGCAGTGCGGACAGGGGGGGAAATCAGCCCCAGCATTTT
v_call: TRBV27
j_call: TRBJ1-5
clone_size: NA
d_call: TRBD1

cdr3_aa: CASSAGYYNSPLHF
cdr3_nt: TGTGCCAGTAGTGCAGGGTACTATAATTCACCCCTCCACTTT
v_call: TRBV19
j_call: TRBJ1-6
clone_size: NA
d_call: NA

cdr3_aa: CASSLARGDWGTDTQYF
cdr3_nt: TGCGCCAGCAGCTTGGCCCGGGGGGATTGGGGCACAGATACGCAGTATTTT
v_call: TRBV5-1
j_call: TRBJ2-3
clone_size: NA
d_call: TRBD2

cdr3_aa: CASSEADGAEDTQYF
cdr3_nt: TGTGCCAGCAGTGAAGCGGACGGGGCTGAGGATACGCAGTATTTT
v_call: TRBV6-1
j_call: TRBJ2-3
clone_size: NA
d_call: NA

cdr3_aa: CASGLDLPLNQPQHF
cdr3_nt: TGTGCTAGTGGTTTGGATCTCCCTTTAAATCAGCCCCAGCATTTT
v_call: TRBV12-5
j_call: TRBJ1-5
clone_size: NA
d_call: NA

cdr3_aa: CASSLAERTGVVQPQHF
cdr3_nt: TGCGCCAGCAGCTTGGCCGAGAGGACAGGGGTGGTTCAGCCCCAGCATTTT
v_call: TRBV5-1
j_call: TRBJ1-5
clone_size: NA
d_call: TRBD1

cdr3_aa: CASSSGTDSNQPQHF
cdr3_nt: TGTGCCAGCAGCTCGGGGACAGATAGCAATCAGCCCCAGCATTTT
v_call: TRBV7-9
j_call: TRBJ1-5
clone_size: NA
d_call: TRBD1

cdr3_aa: CASSAGTPPAVTF
cdr3_nt: TGTGCCAGTAGTGCCGGGACACCCCCTGCCGTGACCTTC
v_call: TRBV19
j_call: TRBJ1-2
clone_size: NA
d_call: NA

cdr3_aa: CASSLSLGGGANTGELFF
cdr3_nt: TGTGCCAGCAGTTTAAGTCTCGGCGGGGGGGCGAACACCGGGGAGCTGTTTTTT
v_call: TRBV28
j_call: TRBJ2-2
clone_size: NA
d_call: TRBD2

cdr3_aa: CASSQDRFSQGGGTEAFF
cdr3_nt: TGCGCCAGCAGCCAAGATCGGTTTTCCCAGGGAGGAGGCACTGAAGCTTTCTTT
v_call: TRBV4-1
j_call: TRBJ1-1
clone_size: NA
d_call: NA

cdr3_aa: CASSYFAENTEAFF
cdr3_nt: TGTGCCAGCAGTTACTTTGCAGAGAACACTGAAGCTTTCTTT
v_call: TRBV6-6
j_call: TRBJ1-1
clone_size: few
d_call: NA